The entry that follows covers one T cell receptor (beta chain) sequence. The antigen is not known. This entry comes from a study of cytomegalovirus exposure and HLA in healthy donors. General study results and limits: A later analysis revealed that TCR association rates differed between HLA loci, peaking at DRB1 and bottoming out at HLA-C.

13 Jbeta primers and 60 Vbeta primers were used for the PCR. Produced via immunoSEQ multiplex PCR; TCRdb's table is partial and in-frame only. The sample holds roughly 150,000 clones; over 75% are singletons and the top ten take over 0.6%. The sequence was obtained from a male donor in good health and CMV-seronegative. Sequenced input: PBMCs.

For the CDR3, the DNA is TGTGCCAGCAGCTTAGACATTTACGAGCAGTACTTC. Translation gives CASSLDIYEQYF. The chain carries TRBV11-2 and TRBJ2-7; D remains unclear. The CDR3 runs to 12 residues. The V and J ends lost 0 bases and 4 bases respectively, with 4 bases between them. Germline lookup yields CDR1 SGHAT and CDR2 FQNNGV.